This TCR beta chain was recovered during a study of cytomegalovirus exposure and HLA in healthy donors. From germline, CDR1 is SGHAT and CDR2 FQNNGV. The V and J ends lost 2 bases and 2 bases, in that order; junction bases with no gene match: 5. The CDR3 sequence is 16 residues long. Study-level results: A later analysis linked around 15,000 TCR beta sequences to HLA alleles at 0.05 false discovery rate. Later genetic work tied a missense DCLRE1C variant to beta-chain V and J trimming.

This clone was seen a handful of times. Its antigen is unknown. The PCR ran on 60 Vbeta and 13 Jbeta primers. The assay was immunoSEQ multiplex PCR, and TCRdb's table has in-frame clones only and misses some. In the table there are 150,000 to 200,000 clones, around 78% of which are singletons. This chain joins TRBV11-2 and TRBJ2-7; 11 bases are a match to TRBD2. Sequencing input: PBMCs. The receptor was derived from a man between 35 and 55 years old in good health and CMV-seronegative. DNA of the CDR3: TGTGCCAGCAGCTTAACTAGCGGGAGCGTGCCCTACGAGCAGTACTTC. This encodes CASSLTSGSVPYEQYF. Drawing the rest from reference TRBV11-2 and TRBJ2-7, the complete variable domain is EAGVAQSPRYKIIEKRQSVAFWCNPISGHATLYWYQQILGQGPKLLIQFQNNGVVDDSQLPKDRFSAERLKGVDSTLKIQPAKLEDSAVYLCASSLTSGSVPYEQYFGPGTRLTVT.